Listed here are 25 T cell receptor beta chains from one sample, sequenced in a study of shared clonotypes between healthy human individuals. Measured with immunoSEQ multiplex PCR; TCRdb has only the in-frame clones, and not every one. The profile shows hundreds of thousands of clones, around 74% of them singletons. Source material: memory CD4+ T cells sorted from blood. Subset noted: CD45RA-negative fraction. The receptor source for this set is a woman younger than 45 in good health.

The chain uses TRBV10-1 and TRBJ2-1; TRBD2 agrees at 9 bases. CDR1 and CDR2 from the germline V gene are WNHNN and SYGVQD (reference sequence). The CDR3 extends over 16 amino acids. V lost 3 bases to trimming and J lost 4 bases; unmatched junction nucleotides: 7. CDR3 in DNA: TGCGCCAGCAGTGATTTTAGCGGGAGAGGGTACAATGAGCAGTTCTTC. This gives the protein CASSDFSGRGYNEQFF.

The chain links TRBV18 to TRBJ2-1, with TRBD1 as a possible D gene (5 bases). The germline V and J ends were trimmed by 0 bases and 6 bases, with 15 bases remaining between them. Germline lookup yields CDR1 KGHSH and CDR2 LQKENI. CDR3 size: 16 residues. CDR3 loop: CASSPPERLGLNEQFF. The CDR3 DNA reads TGTGCCAGCTCACCACCGGAGCGTTTGGGGCTCAATGAGCAGTTCTTC.

The chain carries TRBV19 and TRBJ2-5; 8 bases match TRBD1. Germline CDR1 and CDR2: LNHDA and SQIVND (reference sequence). The CDR3 extends over 14 amino acids. With 3 bases clipped from V and 5 bases from J, the junction kept 5 bases outside the gene matches. The CDR3 region is CASSISGGRETQYF. The CDR3 nucleotides are TGTGCCAGTAGTATTTCAGGGGGCCGGGAGACCCAGTACTTC.

Comments on this clone: The same CDR3 can be traced to other DNA sequences in this sample. The V gene is TRBV7-3, the J gene TRBJ2-2; D gene unclear. This CDR3 is 13 amino acids long. CDR1 is SGHTA and CDR2 is FQGTGA in the germline V gene. Trimming shortened V by 3 bases and J by 4 bases, and 6 bases separated the two germline ends. The CDR3 DNA follows: TGTGCCAGCAGCTTTAGTGGCACCGGGGAGCTGTTTTTT. Translated: CASSFSGTGELFF.

This rearrangement joins TRBV29-1 to TRBJ1-2; weak D call: TRBD1 (5 bases). CDR3 size: 12 residues. V was clipped by 7 bases and J by 4 bases, with 13 bases between them. Germline CDR1 and CDR2: SQVTM and ANQGSEA. The DNA for the CDR3 is TGCAGCGATCTGTACGGGGGCTATGGCTACACCTTC. Protein: CSDLYGGYGYTF.

The J gene is TRBJ2-7, the V gene TRBV5-4, with 7 bases fitting TRBD2. The CDR3 totals 15 residues. V shed 1 base and J 3 bases; nucleotides not matched to a gene: 7. Germline V lookup: CDR1 SGHNT, CDR2 YYREEE (reference sequence). For the CDR3, the DNA is TGTGCCAGCAGCTTGACTACTAGCGAGATCTACGAGCAGTACTTC. This gives the protein CASSLTTSEIYEQYF.

This chain joins TRBV27 and TRBJ1-6; D not resolved. This CDR3 is built from 14 residues. CDR1 and CDR2 from the germline V gene are MNHEY and SMNVEV (reference sequence). The ends were cut back, 6 bases at V and 6 bases at J, with 12 bases in the middle. CDR3 nucleotide sequence: TGTGCCAGCAGCCGCGAGCGACCTAATTCACCCCTCCACTTT. This encodes CASSRERPNSPLHF.

V is TRBV19 and J is TRBJ2-1; D gene ambiguous. CDR3 length: 15 residues. Germline CDR1 LNHDA, CDR2 SQIVND (reference sequence). V lost 9 bases to trimming and J lost 4 bases, with 19 bases between them. The CDR3 loop reads CASATAFGVYNEQFF. The CDR3 DNA is TGTGCCAGCGCCACGGCATTTGGGGTATACAATGAGCAGTTCTTC.

This chain connects TRBV18 to TRBJ2-7, with a tentative D call TRBD2 (6 bases). CDR3 size: 13 residues. V was shortened by 3 bases and J by 4 bases, with 10 bases between the two germline ends. CDR1 is KGHSH, CDR2 LQKENI, per germline. Written as DNA, the CDR3 is TGTGCCAGCTCACCTATTGCGGGGTACGAGCAGTACTTC. This encodes CASSPIAGYEQYF.

The gene calls are TRBV19 and TRBJ2-3; D uncertain. CDR1 and CDR2 from the germline V gene are LNHDA and SQIVND (reference sequence). The CDR3 is 12 amino acids. Between the trimmed V and J ends, which lost 5 bases and 2 bases, there was a span of 5 bases. The CDR3 DNA reads TGTGCCAGTAGTTCTGTCACAGATACGCAGTATTTT. This translates into CASSSVTDTQYF. Based on the CDR3 plus reference TRBV19 and TRBJ2-3, the full variable domain is DGGITQSPKYLFRKEGQNVTLSCEQNLNHDAMYWYRQDPGQGLRLIYYSQIVNDFQKGDIAEGYSVSREKKESFPLTVTSAQKNPTAFYLCASSSVTDTQYFGPGTRLTVL.

Only one count was recorded for this clone. The V and J genes are TRBV11-2 and TRBJ2-7, with D uncertain. Trimming shortened V by 5 bases and J by 5 bases, and 13 bases separated the two germline ends. Germline assignment: CDR1 SGHAT and CDR2 FQNNGV. The CDR3 is 13 amino acids. CDR3 region: CASSNSLGNEQYF. The CDR3 nucleotides are TGTGCCAGCAGCAACAGCCTAGGAAACGAGCAGTACTTC.

This clone has ten or more counts. V usage is TRBV7-2 and J usage is TRBJ1-4; D call uncertain. Looked up from germline, CDR1 is SGHTA and CDR2 is FQGNSA. The CDR3 is made up of 18 amino acids. Trimming removed 4 bases at V and 5 bases at J, with 23 bases between. CDR3 coding DNA: TGTGCCAGCAGCTCCTATTTGCCCCTCAGGCCCTCGAATGAAAAACTGTTTTTT. Translated: CASSSYLPLRPSNEKLFF.

On this clone itself: Possible read error: a much larger clone is one base away. Additional DNA sequences in this sample encode the identical CDR3. This chain joins TRBV30 and TRBJ1-5, with a possible D match to TRBD1 (6 bases). The CDR3 sequence is 13 residues long. Per germline, CDR1 GTSNPN and CDR2 SVGIG (reference sequence). The V end lost 0 bases, the J end lost 4 bases, and 7 bases lay between the germline ends. The CDR3 nucleotides are TGTGCCTGGAGTGTACAGGGAAATCAGCCCCAGCATTTT. Translated, it gives CAWSVQGNQPQHF.

This clone has a handful of counts. This chain connects TRBV5-6 to TRBJ2-7; D might be TRBD1 (5 bases). Germline lookup yields CDR1 SGHDT and CDR2 YYEEEE. Trimming left V 4 bases short and J 4 bases short, with 18 bases between. The CDR3 length is 15 residues. CDR3 DNA: TGTGCCAGCAGCCCGAGAGATGGGGCGCGATACGAGCAGTACTTC. This encodes CASSPRDGARYEQYF.

Details on this clone: This same CDR3 is encoded by further DNA sequences in the sample. The chain links TRBV19 to TRBJ2-3; TRBD1 matches at 8 bases. The V gene end was trimmed by 3 bases and the J gene end by 4 bases; junction bases not matched to a gene: 3. In germline, CDR1 is LNHDA, CDR2 SQIVND (reference sequence). The CDR3 is 14 amino acids. The CDR3: CASSIRGRSDTQYF. The CDR3 bases are TGTGCCAGTAGTATCAGGGGGCGATCAGATACGCAGTATTTT.

V gene TRBV19 combines with J gene TRBJ2-2; TRBD2 might be the D (6 bases). V was pared by 3 bases and J by 5 bases, with 16 bases between. The CDR3 has 16 amino acids. Germline assignment: CDR1 LNHDA and CDR2 SQIVND (reference sequence). The CDR3 bases are TGTGCCAGTAGTATTTTACAGCGGGTCGGAACCGGGGAGCTGTTTTTT. This translates into CASSILQRVGTGELFF.

DNA of the CDR3: TGTGCCAGCAGCTTCGGGACAGGGGACAACTACGAGCAGTACTTC. This encodes CASSFGTGDNYEQYF. V usage is TRBV11-2 and J usage is TRBJ2-7; 10 nucleotides align to TRBD1. V was clipped by 3 bases and J by 3 bases; unmatched bases: 5. CDR1 and CDR2 from the germline V gene are SGHAT and FQNNGV. The CDR3 consists of 15 residues.

The chain has TRBV28 and TRBJ2-7; TRBD1 matches 12 bases. The V gene's germline CDR1 is MDHEN and CDR2 SYDVKM. V gave up 3 bases and J gave up 6 bases; unmatched junction bases: 6. This CDR3 contains 15 residues. The CDR3 DNA reads TGTGCCAGCAGTTTGGTCTGGGACAGGGGGCTCGAGCAGTACTTC. Encoded protein: CASSLVWDRGLEQYF.

V gene TRBV11-2 combines with J gene TRBJ2-7; the match to TRBD2 covers 13 bases. V was clipped by 4 bases and J by 3 bases; unmatched bases: 3. From germline, CDR1 is SGHAT and CDR2 FQNNGV. CDR3 size: 15 residues. The CDR3 protein is CASSSRTSGSYEQYF. The CDR3, as DNA: TGTGCCAGCAGCTCCAGGACTAGCGGGAGCTACGAGCAGTACTTC.

The J gene is TRBJ2-1, the V gene TRBV19; a possible D gene is TRBD2 (7 bases). The CDR3 consists of 15 residues. The V gene's germline CDR1 is LNHDA and CDR2 SQIVND (reference sequence). Trimming took 3 bases from V and 2 from J, leaving 11 bases between them. CDR3 sequence reads: CASSMGGGTYNEQFF. CDR3 coding DNA: TGTGCCAGTAGTATGGGAGGGGGGACCTACAATGAGCAGTTCTTC.

CDR3 nucleotides: TGTGCCAGCAGCATTGACAGGCGAAATCAGCCCCAGCATTTT. This translates into CASSIDRRNQPQHF. V usage is TRBV7-2 and J usage is TRBJ1-5, with D possibly TRBD1 on 6 matching bases. The germline gives CDR1 SGHTA, CDR2 FQGNSA. V shed 5 bases and J shed 4 bases, with 12 bases lying between them. CDR3 length equals 14 residues.

The genes are TRBV4-2 and TRBJ1-3; D call uncertain. V was shortened by 0 bases and J by 11 bases, with 20 bases between the two germline ends. CDR1 is LGHNA and CDR2 is YNFKEQ in the germline V gene. The CDR3 runs 16 residues. The DNA for the CDR3 is TGTGCCAGCAGCCAAGATCAACGGCTATCGCGTTTTTCCATATATTTT. Residues: CASSQDQRLSRFSIYF.

The rearrangement links TRBV14 to TRBJ2-1, with a weak D call TRBD2 (6 bases). Trimming cost V 0 bases and J 1 base, with 13 bases left between them. The CDR3 runs to 17 residues. The germline gives CDR1 SGHDN, CDR2 FVKESK. In DNA, the CDR3 is TGTGCCAGCAGCCAAGATTGCTGCGGGAATTCCTACAATGAGCAGTTCTTC. Translated: CASSQDCCGNSYNEQFF.

V and J are TRBV7-7 and TRBJ2-1; TRBD1 agrees at 12 bases. CDR1 SSHAT and CDR2 FNYEAQ come from the germline V gene (reference sequence). This CDR3 is built from 15 residues. After removal of 5 bases from V and 9 bases from J, the junction contained 8 bases not matched to a gene. The CDR3 region is CASSPGTGGLGEQFF. In nucleotides, the CDR3 is TGTGCCAGCAGCCCCGGGACAGGGGGCTTGGGTGAGCAGTTCTTC.

The V gene is TRBV7-8, the J gene TRBJ1-1, with 8 bases fitting TRBD1. The CDR3 length is 16 residues. The J segment lost 6 bases and the V segment lost 5 bases, leaving 14 bases of the junction unmatched. CDR1 and CDR2 (germline): SGHVS, FQNEAQ. As DNA, the CDR3 is TGTGCCAGCAGCCATCCCTACAGGGGGAAAACGGCTGAAGCTTTCTTT. Its translation is CASSHPYRGKTAEAFF.